This T cell receptor beta chain was profiled in a study of beta chain features in type 1 diabetes. Germline V lookup: CDR1 SNHLY, CDR2 FYNNEI. This CDR3 region has 14 residues. The V gene lost 6 bases and the J gene lost 2 bases, with 10 bases spanning the gap. This clone was found a few times. The target antigen is unknown. Sorting based on CD45RO/CCR7/CD25/CD127/CD95/CD27 separated CD4+ naive, central memory, regulatory and stem cell-like memory cells. Since all of the isolated RNA was reverse transcribed, expressed TCRB transcripts were what got sequenced. Clones were read by immunoSEQ multiplex PCR, and TCRdb kept only the in-frame ones, dropping some. The data contain nearly 350,000 clones, 7% to 9% of them singletons. Regarding the study as a whole: Sampled from patients, naive, central memory and Treg TCRB repertoires appeared more similar than those sampled from healthy donors. The study notes PCR might favor shorter templates equally in patients and controls.

The receptor was derived from a woman aged 18-35 years in good health. Sequencing was performed on central memory CD4+ T cells from blood. This rearrangement joins TRBV2 to TRBJ2-2; possible D gene TRBD2, 6 bases. The CDR3 DNA reads as TGTGCCAGCAGACGCGGGACCAACACCGGGGAGCTGTTTTTT. This sequence encodes CASRRGTNTGELFF.